Each of the 16 T cell receptor beta chains below was sequenced from the same sample in a study of blood T cell repertoires in COVID-19. Generated by immunoSEQ multiplex PCR, the TCRdb table keeps only in-frame clones and is missing some. The sample shows 90,000 or so clones, roughly 85% of them seen only once. Sequenced input: peripheral blood. Receptor source: a human donor in a cohort sampled during active COVID-19.

The V call is TRBV5-4, the J call TRBJ2-5; 7 bases map to TRBD1. Trimming at V came to 4 bases and at J to 0 bases, leaving 3 bases not matched to a gene. The CDR3 consists of 14 residues. Germline values: CDR1 SGHNT, CDR2 YYREEE (reference sequence). The CDR3 sequence is CASSMQGDQETQYF. Written as DNA, the CDR3 is TGTGCCAGCAGCATGCAGGGGGACCAAGAGACCCAGTACTTC.

The chain uses TRBV29-1 and TRBJ2-5, with 9 bases identical to TRBD2. Looked up from germline, CDR1 is SQVTM and CDR2 is ANQGSEA. Germline trimming cut 6 bases from V and 2 bases from J; bases unmatched to any gene: 10. The CDR3 totals 15 residues. As DNA, the CDR3 is TGCAGCGTCGCGGGAGGGCTTTGGAGGCAAGAGACCCAGTACTTC. Its protein is CSVAGGLWRQETQYF.

The rearrangement uses TRBV7-2 and TRBJ2-2; 8 positions match TRBD2. Trimming at V came to 5 bases and at J to 1 base, leaving 6 bases not matched to a gene. CDR3 size: 16 residues. CDR1 and CDR2 from the germline V gene are SGHTA and FQGNSA. The CDR3 reads CASSQNLAGNTGELFF. In DNA form, the CDR3 reads TGTGCCAGCAGCCAAAATCTAGCGGGGAACACCGGGGAGCTGTTTTTT.

The rearrangement uses TRBV6-6 and TRBJ1-1; D unclear. The ends were cut back, 8 bases at V and 0 bases at J, with 10 bases in the middle. CDR3 length: 13 amino acids. Germline V gene data show CDR1 as MNHNY and CDR2 as SVGAGI (reference sequence). CDR3 loop: CASVSNMNTEAFF. The CDR3 DNA follows: TGTGCCAGCGTTAGCAACATGAACACTGAAGCTTTCTTT.

The V and J genes are TRBV9 and TRBJ2-2; weak D call: TRBD1 (6 bases). With 2 bases removed from V and 5 bases from J, the gap between germline ends came to 7 bases. The CDR3 totals 13 residues. The germline V gene encodes CDR1 SGDLS and CDR2 YYNGEE. DNA for the CDR3: TGTGCCAGCAGCGTCCAGGGGACCGGGGAGCTGTTTTTT. It codes for CASSVQGTGELFF.

The V and J genes are TRBV28 and TRBJ1-3; 8 bases match TRBD1. This CDR3 is 15 amino acids long. V dropped 2 bases and J dropped 4; count of bases not matched to a gene: 4. CDR1 is MDHEN and CDR2 is SYDVKM in the germline V gene. CDR3 in DNA: TGTGCCAGCAGTTTACAGGGGGCGCAAGGAAACACCATATATTTT. This sequence encodes CASSLQGAQGNTIYF.

The J gene is TRBJ2-7, the V gene TRBV28; a weak D match, TRBD1 (5 bases). There are 12 residues in the CDR3. Trimming pared 4 bases from V and 3 bases from J, leaving 7 bases between. Per the germline V gene, CDR1 is MDHEN and CDR2 is SYDVKM. The CDR3 nucleotides read TGTGCCAGCAGTTGGGGCAGCTACGAGCAGTACTTC. Translation gives CASSWGSYEQYF.

The V call is TRBV4-3, the J call TRBJ2-1; 11 bases map to TRBD2. The germline V gene encodes CDR1 LGHNA and CDR2 YSLEER. V shed 1 base and J 4 bases; nucleotides not matched to a gene: 3. The CDR3 contains 16 residues. DNA of the CDR3: TGCGCCAGCAGCCAAGTACCTAGCGGGGGGTACAATGAGCAGTTCTTC. This translates into CASSQVPSGGYNEQFF.

The rearrangement uses TRBV6-1 and TRBJ2-3; 16 nucleotides match TRBD2. The V gene end was trimmed by 2 bases and the J gene end by 5 bases; junction bases not matched to a gene: 10. Germline loops: CDR1 MNHNS, CDR2 SASEGT. This CDR3 has 19 residues. This CDR3 reads CASSEWGLAGGRGGDTQYF. In DNA, the CDR3 is TGTGCCAGCAGTGAATGGGGACTAGCGGGAGGGCGAGGAGGAGATACGCAGTATTTT.

V usage is TRBV10-3 and J usage is TRBJ1-1, with unresolved D. The CDR3 loop spans 13 amino acids. V lost 3 bases and J lost 2, with 7 bases in between. The germline V gene has CDR1 ENHRY and CDR2 SYGVKD. The CDR3 sequence: CAISDMLNTEAFF. In DNA form, the CDR3 reads TGTGCCATCAGTGATATGCTAAACACTGAAGCTTTCTTT.

The chain has TRBV5-1 and TRBJ1-2, with 10 bases matching TRBD1. Trimming at V came to 3 bases and at J to 6 bases, leaving 11 bases not matched to a gene. The germline CDR1 and CDR2 sequences are SGHRS and YFSETQ. The CDR3 spans 16 residues. The CDR3 DNA sequence: TGCGCCAGCAGCTCTACCGGGACAGGGGCTTTCGATGGCTACACCTTC. Its translation is CASSSTGTGAFDGYTF.

The CDR3 spells CASSQESGASGYEQYF. The CDR3 DNA reads TGTGCCAGCAGCCAAGAATCAGGGGCTAGCGGATACGAGCAGTACTTC. This rearrangement joins TRBV4-2 to TRBJ2-7, with D possibly TRBD2 on 7 matching bases. Germline lookup yields CDR1 LGHNA and CDR2 YNFKEQ. The germline V and J ends were trimmed by 0 bases and 4 bases, with 16 bases remaining between them. CDR3 length: 16 residues.

The rearrangement links TRBV5-4 to TRBJ2-3, with D perhaps matching TRBD2 (6 bases). In germline, CDR1 is SGHNT, CDR2 YYREEE (reference sequence). V dropped 0 bases and J dropped 0 bases, with 8 bases sitting between them. The CDR3 spans 15 residues. CDR3 sequence (DNA): TGTGCCAGCAGCTTGGGTAGCGGAAGCACAGATACGCAGTATTTT. It codes for CASSLGSGSTDTQYF.

The table lists this clone with a few counts. The genes are TRBV4-2 and TRBJ2-2; 13 bases map to TRBD2. CDR3 length: 15 amino acids. The junction had 4 bases not matched to a gene; V was cut back by 1 base and J by 11 bases. Germline V gives CDR1 LGHNA, CDR2 YNFKEQ. The CDR3 spells CASSQGRTSGRELFF. Here the CDR3 DNA reads TGTGCCAGCAGCCAAGGGCGGACTAGCGGGAGAGAGCTGTTTTTT.

The J gene is TRBJ1-4, the V gene TRBV12-3 or TRBV12-4; 8 bases map to TRBD1. The V segment lost 8 bases and the J segment 10 bases; nucleotides outside the gene matches: 6. The CDR3 covers 12 residues. Written as DNA, the CDR3 is TGTGCCAGCCAACAGGGGGTCGGAAAACTGTTTTTT. Protein product: CASQQGVGKLFF.

This chain connects TRBV7-2 to TRBJ2-3, with D maybe TRBD1 (6 bases). Germline CDR1 is SGHTA and CDR2 is FQGNSA. The V end was cut by 1 base, the J end by 0 bases, with 8 bases between. The CDR3 has 15 amino acids. DNA of the CDR3: TGTGCCAGCAGCTTAGGCAGGGGAAGCACAGATACGCAGTATTTT. It specifies CASSLGRGSTDTQYF.